Listed below are T cell receptor beta chains from one sample, sequenced in a study of shared clonotypes between healthy human individuals. The table came from immunoSEQ multiplex PCR; TCRdb's copy has only in-frame clones and leaves some out. This repertoire shows hundreds of thousands of clones, 95% found once; its top ten account for over 0.09%. Sequencing was performed on naive CD8+ T cells sorted from blood. Source of these receptors: a woman in her 30s in good health. The CDR3 runs from the conserved cysteine through the conserved F or W. Fields, in order: J gene, D gene, V gene, clone size, CDR3 DNA, CDR3 protein. D genes are given only for firm matches. Size is stated for part of the rows, as once, few or many counts, or as a class when the clone is expanded.

>TRBJ2-3|-|TRBV2|-
TGTGCCTACGATGGAGGGACAGTATCCACAGATACGCAGTATTTT
CAYDGGTVSTDTQYF
>TRBJ2-5|-|TRBV6-5|-
TGTGCCAGCACTCTTGTAAAGGGTGGGGAGACCCAGTACTTC
CASTLVKGGETQYF
>TRBJ1-2|-|TRBV14|once
TGTGCCAGCAGCCAAGGTAGTAGAGGGGGCTATGGCTACACCTTC
CASSQGSRGGYGYTF
>TRBJ2-1|TRBD2|TRBV14|-
TGTGCCAGCAGCCCGGATCGGCTAGCGGGGCACAATGAGCAGTTCTTC
CASSPDRLAGHNEQFF
>TRBJ2-5|TRBD2|TRBV5-6|-
TGTGCCAGCAGCTTGGGTACGGGGGGTAGCGTACAGGAGACCCAGTACTTC
CASSLGTGGSVQETQYF
>TRBJ2-5|TRBD2|TRBV6-5|-
TGTGCCAGCAGTTGGGCCGGGACTACCACGGCAGAGACCCAGTACTTC
CASSWAGTTTAETQYF
>TRBJ2-7|TRBD1|TRBV27|-
TGTGCCAGCAGTTTCGACAGGGTTGCCGAGCAGTACTTC
CASSFDRVAEQYF
>TRBJ1-1|-|TRBV15|-
TGTGCCACCAGCAGAGATTACAACACTGAAGCTTTCTTT
CATSRDYNTEAFF
>TRBJ2-1|TRBD2|TRBV27|-
TGTGCCAGCAGTTCCGGGACTAGCGGTTACAATGAGCAGTTCTTC
CASSSGTSGYNEQFF
>TRBJ2-7|-|TRBV27|-
TGTGCCAGCAGCTTCGGGCAGGGTGGCTACGAGCAGTACTTC
CASSFGQGGYEQYF
>TRBJ2-7|TRBD2|TRBV6-5|-
TGTGCCAGCAGTTACACACTAGCGGGAGCGGACGAGCAGTACTTC
CASSYTLAGADEQYF
>TRBJ1-3|-|TRBV28|-
TGTGCCAGCAGTCCAGCGCCGGGACTACGGGCTGGAAACACCATATATTTT
CASSPAPGLRAGNTIYF
>TRBJ2-1|-|TRBV15|-
TGTGCCACCAGCACCCGACGCGTCTCTCGGGACAATGAGCAGTTCTTC
CATSTRRVSRDNEQFF
>TRBJ2-7|TRBD1|TRBV6-1|-
TGTGCCAGCCGGGACAGCGCCTTCTACGAGCAGTACTTC
CASRDSAFYEQYF
>TRBJ2-2|TRBD1|TRBV5-1|-
TGCGCCAGCACCCGGGACAGGATTTTAGCCGGGGAGCTGTTTTTT
CASTRDRILAGELFF
>TRBJ2-5|TRBD1|TRBV7-9|-
TGTGCCAGCAGCGAAGGACAGGGGATGGAGACCCAGTACTTC
CASSEGQGMETQYF
>TRBJ1-5|-|TRBV11-2|-
TGTGCCAGCAGCTTGATTCTTGGGAGCAATCAGCCCCAGCATTTT
CASSLILGSNQPQHF
>TRBJ2-7|TRBD2|TRBV4-1|-
TGCGCCAGCAGCCAAGATGGGACTAGCGGGACATACTCCTACGAGCAGTACTTC
CASSQDGTSGTYSYEQYF
>TRBJ2-7|TRBD2|TRBV27|-
TGTGCCAGCATGGGGTGGCGGGAGGGGGCCTACGAGCAGTACTTC
CASMGWREGAYEQYF
>TRBJ2-3|-|TRBV28|-
TGTGCCAATCGGGGGAGAAACCCCGCAGATACGCAGTATTTT
CANRGRNPADTQYF
>TRBJ2-3|TRBD2|TRBV4-1|-
TGCGCCAGCAGCCATCAAAGCGGGAGAGATACGCAGTATTTT
CASSHQSGRDTQYF
>TRBJ2-5|TRBD2|TRBV5-4|-
TGTGCCAGCAGCTTGGACGGGAGGGCCCGGGAGACCCAGTACTTC
CASSLDGRARETQYF
>TRBJ2-7|TRBD1|TRBV9|once
TGTGCCAGCAGCGCCGGCGGGACAGGGGTCTACGAGCAGTACTTC
CASSAGGTGVYEQYF
>TRBJ2-1|-|TRBV28|-
TGTGCCAGCAGTTTCCCCGACAGCGGAAATGAGCAGTTCTTC
CASSFPDSGNEQFF
>TRBJ1-1|-|TRBV28|-
TGTGCCAGCAGGCAAGGGGCAGCCTCGCTGAACACTGAAGCTTTCTTT
CASRQGAASLNTEAFF
>TRBJ1-6|-|TRBV25-1|-
TGTGCCAGCAGTGAGGGGCCCTATCAAGATTCACCCCTCCACTTT
CASSEGPYQDSPLHF
>TRBJ2-5|-|TRBV20-1|-
TGCAGTGCTAGGGCCGGGACCCAGTACTTC
CSARAGTQYF
>TRBJ2-7|TRBD2|TRBV19|-
TGTGCCAGTAGTTTAGGACTAGCGGAATACTACGAGCAGTACTTC
CASSLGLAEYYEQYF
>TRBJ2-5|-|TRBV7-2|-
TGTGCCAGCAGCGAGCCGTACCAAGAGACCCAGTACTTC
CASSEPYQETQYF